Below are 30 T cell receptor beta chains sequenced from a single sample in a study of blood T cell repertoires in COVID-19. Sequencing used immunoSEQ multiplex PCR; TCRdb keeps in-frame clones, though not all of them. Here the sample spans a few hundred thousand clones, approximately 80% being singletons. The sample taken for sequencing was peripheral blood. These receptors originate from a human donor in a cohort sampled during active COVID-19.

J is TRBJ2-5 and V is TRBV7-8; TRBD2 matches 9 bases. This CDR3 region has 16 residues. Per germline, CDR1 SGHVS and CDR2 FQNEAQ. Trimming at V came to 5 bases and at J to 2 bases, leaving 9 bases not matched to a gene. DNA for the CDR3: TGTGCCAGCAGCCTCGGACTAGCGAATATACAAGAGACCCAGTACTTC. Translated, it gives CASSLGLANIQETQYF.

The chain is built from TRBV2 and TRBJ2-1; TRBD2 is a possible D gene (6 bases). The germline gives CDR1 SNHLY, CDR2 FYNNEI. V was trimmed by 6 bases and J by 5 bases, leaving 11 bases between them. This CDR3 contains 13 residues. The CDR3 sequence is CASSGSRNNEQFF. The CDR3 nucleotides read TGTGCCAGCAGCGGGAGTCGAAACAATGAGCAGTTCTTC.

The J gene is TRBJ2-3, the V gene TRBV11-2, with 9 bases that match TRBD2. V lost 5 bases to trimming and J lost 3 bases; unmatched junction nucleotides: 9. The CDR3 has 16 amino acids. Germline V gene sequence: CDR1 SGHAT, CDR2 FQNNGV. The CDR3 sequence is CASSPHSGRGTDTQYF. The CDR3 region has the DNA TGTGCCAGCAGCCCACATAGCGGGAGAGGGACAGATACGCAGTATTTT.

Details on this clone: Other DNA sequences in this sample translate to the same CDR3. The rearrangement joins TRBV18 to TRBJ1-3, with 9 bases fitting TRBD1. The CDR3 spans 14 residues. The germline V gene encodes CDR1 KGHSH and CDR2 LQKENI. The trim removed 3 bases at V and 5 bases at J, leaving 2 bases unmatched. CDR3 in amino acids: CASSPGQGRNTIYF. CDR3 DNA sequence: TGTGCCAGCTCACCGGGACAGGGCAGAAACACCATATATTTT. The variable domain in full, completed from reference TRBV18 and TRBJ1-3, reads NAGVMQNPRHLVRRRGQEARLRCSPMKGHSHVYWYRQLPEEGLKFMVYLQKENIIDESGMPKERFSAEFPKEGPSILRIQQVVRGDSAAYFCASSPGQGRNTIYFGEGSWLTVV.

V and J are TRBV27 and TRBJ1-4; D is perhaps TRBD1 (5 bases). The CDR3 covers 15 residues. Germline assignment: CDR1 MNHEY and CDR2 SMNVEV (reference sequence). Trimming took off 6 bases at V and 1 base at J, with 12 bases between the two ends. The CDR3 DNA is TGTGCCAGCAGCAAAGGGGCAGAAACTAATGAAAAACTGTTTTTT. It translates to CASSKGAETNEKLFF.

The CDR3 loop reads CATSRDRGFNEKLFF. The CDR3 bases are TGTGCCACCAGCAGAGATCGGGGGTTTAATGAAAAACTGTTTTTT. J is TRBJ1-4 and V is TRBV15; weak D call: TRBD1 (5 bases). CDR1 is LNHNV and CDR2 is YYDKDF in the germline V gene (reference sequence). The CDR3 has 15 residues. Trimming removed 0 bases at V and 4 bases at J, with 9 bases between.

The chain uses TRBV19 and TRBJ1-2; 7 bases map to TRBD1. The CDR3 contains 15 residues. CDR1 is LNHDA and CDR2 is SQIVND in the germline V gene (reference sequence). With 5 bases clipped from V and 8 bases from J, the junction kept 14 bases outside the gene matches. CDR3 nucleotides: TGTGCCAGTAGTGCCGGGACAGACCCTCTATTGGGCTACACCTTC. Translating gives CASSAGTDPLLGYTF.

This chain connects TRBV6-1 to TRBJ2-1; 14 bases map to TRBD2. After removal of 0 bases from V and 15 bases from J, the junction contained 7 bases not matched to a gene. Germline loops: CDR1 MNHNS, CDR2 SASEGT. The CDR3 runs to 15 residues. In nucleotides, the CDR3 is TGTGCCAGCAGTGAAGCGGGGACTAGCGGGAGAAATCGGTTCTTC. Its protein product is CASSEAGTSGRNRFF.

The chain joins TRBV6-6 to TRBJ2-7; 8 nucleotides agree with TRBD1. The germline CDR1 and CDR2 sequences are MNHNY and SVGAGI (reference sequence). This CDR3 comprises 15 residues. Germline trimming cut 7 bases from V and 5 bases from J; bases unmatched to any gene: 13. The chain's CDR3 is CASTFTQGAGDEQYF. The CDR3 DNA follows: TGTGCCAGCACCTTCACGCAGGGGGCCGGAGACGAGCAGTACTTC.

This chain links TRBV5-1 with TRBJ2-7; D might be TRBD2 (5 bases). Per germline, CDR1 SGHRS and CDR2 YFSETQ. V lost 4 bases and J 0 bases, leaving 17 bases between the germline ends. This CDR3 is built from 16 residues. CDR3: CASSPPGSATSYEQYF. The CDR3 region has the DNA TGCGCCAGCAGCCCCCCGGGGAGCGCGACCTCCTACGAGCAGTACTTC.

The chain is built from TRBV11-2 and TRBJ1-2; D is perhaps TRBD1 (6 bases). Trimming shortened V by 1 base and J by 6 bases, and 27 bases separated the two germline ends. The CDR3 sequence is 19 residues long. The germline V gene has CDR1 SGHAT and CDR2 FQNNGV. CDR3 protein: CASSLGRYVPQGFLDGYTF. DNA for the CDR3: TGTGCCAGCAGCTTAGGCCGTTACGTACCACAGGGTTTTCTTGATGGCTACACCTTC.

This chain connects TRBV18 to TRBJ2-3; TRBD2 might be the D (6 bases). Trimming took 2 bases from V and 1 from J, leaving 10 bases between them. The CDR3 sequence is 15 residues long. Germline V gives CDR1 KGHSH, CDR2 LQKENI. The CDR3 nucleotides are TGTGCCAGCTCACCAGTCGCGGGACGCACAGATACGCAGTATTTT. Its protein is CASSPVAGRTDTQYF.

In DNA, the CDR3 is TGTGCCAGCAGCTCGAAAGTACCAATAGCGCAGTTCTTC. Its translation is CASSSKVPIAQFF. The rearrangement uses TRBV11-2 and TRBJ2-1; D remains ambiguous. Per germline, CDR1 SGHAT and CDR2 FQNNGV. V was clipped by 4 bases and J by 12 bases, with 16 bases between them. This CDR3 is built from 13 residues.

This clone has only one observation. The gene calls are TRBV18 and TRBJ2-2; D is perhaps TRBD2 (6 bases). Germline assignment: CDR1 KGHSH and CDR2 LQKENI. The V end lost 1 base, the J end lost 3 bases, and 12 bases lay between the germline ends. The CDR3 spans 16 residues. Written as DNA, the CDR3 is TGTGCCAGCTCACCACTCCGACTAGTGGACACCGGGGAGCTGTTTTTT. Translation: CASSPLRLVDTGELFF.

The V gene is TRBV28, the J gene TRBJ1-5; the D gene is possibly TRBD1 (6 bases). From germline, CDR1 is MDHEN and CDR2 SYDVKM. Trimming cost V 5 bases and J 4 bases, with 12 bases left between them. This CDR3 region has 14 residues. The CDR3 DNA is TGTGCCAGCAGTACAGGGCGATGGAATCAGCCCCAGCATTTT. Encoded protein: CASSTGRWNQPQHF.

The gene calls are TRBV4-1 and TRBJ1-1, with TRBD1 matching 11 bases. The CDR3 contains 16 residues. In germline, CDR1 is MGHRA, CDR2 YSYEKL. With 3 bases clipped from V and 3 bases from J, the junction kept 6 bases outside the gene matches. The CDR3 nucleotides read TGCGCCAGCAGCCAGGGGGACAGGGGGGGGTACACTGAAGCTTTCTTT. Translating gives CASSQGDRGGYTEAFF.

The rearrangement joins TRBV12-5 to TRBJ2-1; 10 bases fit TRBD1. The V segment lost 6 bases and the J segment 8 bases; nucleotides outside the gene matches: 10. CDR1 is LGHNT, CDR2 FRNRAP, per germline. The CDR3 totals 15 residues. In DNA form, the CDR3 reads TGTGCTAGTGGGTTCTCTTGGACAGGGGGGCATGAGCAGTTCTTC. Encoded protein: CASGFSWTGGHEQFF.

The V gene is TRBV9, the J gene TRBJ2-1; TRBD1 agrees at 7 bases. V lost 1 base, J lost 4 bases, and 5 bases stayed unmatched. In germline, CDR1 is SGDLS, CDR2 YYNGEE. The CDR3 covers 15 residues. The CDR3 sequence: CASSVKGARYNEQFF. The CDR3 DNA follows: TGTGCCAGCAGCGTAAAGGGGGCGAGATACAATGAGCAGTTCTTC.

This clone appeared once. This CDR3 reads CASSLGLAGGADTQYF. Written as DNA, the CDR3 is TGTGCCAGCAGCCTAGGACTAGCGGGAGGCGCAGATACGCAGTATTTT. The chain employs TRBV3-1 (or the pseudogene TRBV3-2) and TRBJ2-3; TRBD2 aligns across 14 bases. The germline V gene encodes CDR1 LGHDT and CDR2 YNNKEL (reference sequence). V lost 4 bases and J lost 4; bases outside the gene matches: 4. The CDR3 has 16 residues.

The V call is TRBV5-1, the J call TRBJ2-3, with D uncertain. V shed 0 bases and J shed 3 bases, with 8 bases lying between them. Germline CDR1 and CDR2: SGHRS and YFSETQ. This CDR3 is 14 amino acids long. The CDR3 is CASSLAPRTDTQYF. The CDR3 bases are TGCGCCAGCAGCTTGGCTCCGCGGACAGATACGCAGTATTTT.

The J gene is TRBJ1-5, the V gene TRBV7-9; 10 bases are shared with TRBD1. After removal of 5 bases from V and 4 bases from J, the junction contained 8 bases not matched to a gene. The CDR3 totals 16 residues. CDR1 is SEHNR, CDR2 FQNEAQ, per germline (reference sequence). The CDR3 nucleotides read TGTGCCAGCAGCCCCCAGGGGACAGGGGTTAATCAGCCCCAGCATTTT. It codes for CASSPQGTGVNQPQHF. Using reference TRBV7-9 and TRBJ1-5 for the parts outside the CDR3, the full variable domain is DTGVSQNPRHKITKRGQNVTFRCDPISEHNRLYWYRQTLGQGPEFLTYFQNEAQLEKSRLLSDRFSAERPKGSFSTLEIQRTEQGDSAMYLCASSPQGTGVNQPQHFGDGTRLSIL.

This clone has only one observation. The CDR3 DNA is TGTGCCAGCAGTTTAATAGGGACTTATAACAATGAGCAGTTCTTC. It encodes CASSLIGTYNNEQFF. This chain uses TRBV28 with TRBJ2-1; possible D gene TRBD2, 6 bases. The V gene's germline CDR1 is MDHEN and CDR2 SYDVKM. The CDR3 runs to 15 residues. The V end was cut by 2 bases, the J end by 5 bases, with 13 bases between.

The CDR3 protein is CASSPRVYRALIQYF. DNA of the CDR3: TGTGCCAGCAGTCCCCGGGTTTACAGGGCGCTCATTCAGTACTTC. This chain connects TRBV28 to TRBJ2-4; weak D call: TRBD1 (6 bases). V lost 5 bases, J lost 9 bases, and 20 bases lay in between. This CDR3 contains 15 residues. Germline V lookup: CDR1 MDHEN, CDR2 SYDVKM.

The V call is TRBV7-8, the J call TRBJ2-3; 7 bases map to TRBD2. Germline loops: CDR1 SGHVS, CDR2 FQNEAQ. CDR3 length equals 15 residues. Trimming took 1 base from V and 4 from J; bases not matched to a gene: 5. Written as DNA, the CDR3 is TGTGCCAGCAGCTTAGGCGGGGGTTTCGCAGATACGCAGTATTTT. Encoded protein: CASSLGGGFADTQYF.

V usage is TRBV25-1 and J usage is TRBJ2-2, with TRBD2 as a possible D gene (6 bases). V shed 1 base and J shed 4 bases, with 13 bases lying between them. The CDR3 runs to 16 residues. Germline values: CDR1 MGHDK, CDR2 SYGVNS. The CDR3 DNA follows: TGTGCCAGCAGTGAATTGAACGGGAGAGTCACCGGGGAGCTGTTTTTT. Its translation is CASSELNGRVTGELFF.

V is TRBV5-1 and J is TRBJ2-3; 11 nucleotides agree with TRBD1. Germline values: CDR1 SGHRS, CDR2 YFSETQ. The CDR3 runs 16 residues. Trimming cost V 4 bases and J 2 bases; bases outside gene matches: 6. The CDR3 reads CASSLGDRGATDTQYF. CDR3 nucleotide sequence: TGCGCCAGCAGCCTCGGGGACAGGGGGGCCACAGATACGCAGTATTTT.

This clone was seen only once. The J gene is TRBJ2-5, the V gene TRBV4-1; TRBD2 is a possible D gene (6 bases). Germline CDR1 reads MGHRA; CDR2 reads YSYEKL. The V end lost 1 base, the J end lost 2 bases, and 11 bases lay between the germline ends. This CDR3 is 15 amino acids long. This CDR3 reads CASSQVPGEQETQYF. DNA of the CDR3: TGCGCCAGCAGCCAAGTGCCGGGAGAACAAGAGACCCAGTACTTC.

The chain joins TRBV19 to TRBJ2-7, with 10 nucleotides matching TRBD1. Unmatched junction bases numbered 1, after V lost 2 bases and J lost 0 bases. This CDR3 has 15 residues. The germline V gene has CDR1 LNHDA and CDR2 SQIVND (reference sequence). CDR3 in amino acids: CASSIRTGGSYEQYF. The CDR3 region has the DNA TGTGCCAGTAGTATAAGGACAGGGGGCTCCTACGAGCAGTACTTC.

The chain carries TRBV6-5 and TRBJ2-2; D not resolved. The CDR3 consists of 14 residues. The germline V and J ends were trimmed by 5 bases and 3 bases, with 10 bases remaining between them. Germline CDR1 is MNHEY and CDR2 is SVGAGI. CDR3 in amino acids: CASSSQRYTGELFF. Written as DNA, the CDR3 is TGTGCCAGCAGTAGTCAGAGGTACACCGGGGAGCTGTTTTTT.

This clone occurred once. This specimen includes other DNA sequences encoding the same CDR3. V is TRBV7-8 and J is TRBJ1-5; possible D gene TRBD1, 6 bases. CDR1 is SGHVS and CDR2 is FQNEAQ in the germline V gene. V lost 0 bases, J lost 2 bases, and 8 bases lay in between. The CDR3 totals 15 residues. The CDR3 is CASSLAGGGNQPQHF. The CDR3 nucleotides are TGTGCCAGCAGCTTAGCTGGGGGCGGCAATCAGCCCCAGCATTTT.